This TCR beta chain appears in the sequencing data of a study of vaccination effects on CD4 cells after COVID-19. Study outcomes and limitations: In the late period after vaccination, infection- and vaccine-induced clones contracted markedly. Nearly all vaccine-induced clones in healthy recipients recognized only SARS-CoV-2.

Some clones are missing from TCRdb's copy, which holds only in-frame ones; the method was immunoSEQ multiplex PCR. The sample yields approximately 87,000 clones, around 70% seen once. Concerning this clone: The antigen is unknown.

Before sequencing took place, the ViraFEST assay used viral peptide pools to expand antigen-specific CD4+ T cells. Isolation of CD4+ T cells took place after approximately 10 days of culture. Vaccinees lacked prior SARS-CoV-2 infection and tested negative for nucleocapsid antibodies. Fresh IL-2-containing medium replaced half the medium on days 3 and 7. Trimming took 5 bases from V and 0 from J, leaving 11 bases between them. This CDR3 is 16 amino acids long. Germline V gives CDR1 SNHLY, CDR2 FYNNEI. This chain joins TRBV2 and TRBJ1-6; D gene ambiguous. The material was CD4+ T cells from PBMCs cultured with HCoV-229E spike peptides, obtained before COVID-19 vaccination. The receptor's source is a human donor who received a COVID-19 vaccine. CDR3 sequence: CASSPRGFSYNSPLHF. DNA for the CDR3: TGTGCCAGCAGTCCCCGGGGTTTCTCCTATAATTCACCCCTCCACTTT.